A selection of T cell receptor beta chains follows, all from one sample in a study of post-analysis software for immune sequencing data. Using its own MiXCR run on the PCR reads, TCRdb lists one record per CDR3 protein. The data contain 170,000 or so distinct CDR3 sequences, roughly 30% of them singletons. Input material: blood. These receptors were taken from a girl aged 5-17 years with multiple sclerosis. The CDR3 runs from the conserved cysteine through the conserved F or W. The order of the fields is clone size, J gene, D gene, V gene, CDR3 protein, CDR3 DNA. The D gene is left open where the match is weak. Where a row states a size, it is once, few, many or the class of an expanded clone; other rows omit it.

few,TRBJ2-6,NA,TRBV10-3,CAISVSGANVLTF,TGTGCCATCAGTGTTTCCGGGGCCAACGTCCTGACTTTC
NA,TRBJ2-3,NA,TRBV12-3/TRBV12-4,CASNPGTSGDAQYF,TGTGCCAGCAATCCCGGGACAAGCGGAGATGCGCAGTATTTT
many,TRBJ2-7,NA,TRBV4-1,CASSQESRLHEQYF,TGCGCCAGCAGCCAAGAGAGCCGGCTCCACGAGCAGTACTTC
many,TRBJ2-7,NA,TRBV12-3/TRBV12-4,CASSLSGVEQYF,TGTGCCAGCAGTTTAAGTGGTGTCGAGCAGTACTTC
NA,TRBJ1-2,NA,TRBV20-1,CSARNEGVKGYTF,TGCAGTGCACGAAACGAAGGGGTAAAGGGCTACACCTTC
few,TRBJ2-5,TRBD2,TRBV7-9,CASSLVVRQGLAGGEETQYF,TGTGCCAGCAGCTTAGTAGTTCGTCAGGGACTAGCGGGAGGCGAGGAGACCCAGTACTTC
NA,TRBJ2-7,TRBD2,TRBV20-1,CSARGLAGGSYEQYF,TGCAGTGCTAGGGGACTAGCGGGGGGTTCCTACGAGCAGTACTTC
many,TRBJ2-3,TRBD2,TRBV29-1,CSVPSGLGPQYF,TGCAGCGTTCCGTCGGGACTAGGTCCGCAGTATTTT
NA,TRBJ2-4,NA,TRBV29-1,CSVEDLRGLGVSKNIQYF,TGCAGCGTTGAAGATCTAAGGGGTCTGGGGGTGTCCAAAAACATTCAGTACTTC
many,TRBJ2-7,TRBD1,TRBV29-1,CSVLRGQGTYEQYF,TGCAGCGTACTCCGGGGACAGGGAACCTACGAGCAGTACTTC
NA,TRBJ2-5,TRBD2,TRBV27,CASSLSRSYLLAGVKGETQYF,TGTGCCAGCAGTTTATCTCGATCGTATCTGCTAGCGGGAGTTAAGGGAGAGACCCAGTACTTC
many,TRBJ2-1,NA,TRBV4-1,CASSQLGAVQFF,TGCGCCAGCAGCCAATTGGGAGCGGTGCAGTTCTTC
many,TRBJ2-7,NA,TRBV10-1,CASSTGPNYEQYF,TGCGCCAGCAGTACGGGGCCCAACTACGAGCAGTACTTC
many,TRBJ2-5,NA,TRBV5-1,CASSLEPGETQYF,TGCGCCAGCAGCTTGGAACCGGGAGAGACCCAGTACTTC
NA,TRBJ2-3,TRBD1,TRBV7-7,CASSPSAGGWGTDTQYF,TGTGCCAGCAGCCCCTCAGCAGGGGGCTGGGGCACAGATACGCAGTATTTT
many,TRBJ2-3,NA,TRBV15,CATSTRLGRDTQYF,TGTGCCACCAGCACTCGACTAGGTCGGGATACGCAGTATTTT
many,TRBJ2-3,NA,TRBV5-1,CASSLGTETDTQYF,TGCGCCAGCAGCTTGGGGACAGAGACAGATACGCAGTATTTT
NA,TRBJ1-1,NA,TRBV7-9,CASSLAVGGPEAFF,TGTGCCAGCAGCTTAGCTGTGGGGGGTCCTGAAGCTTTCTTT
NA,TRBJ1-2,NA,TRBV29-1,CSVEWWTGNYGYTF,TGCAGCGTTGAGTGGTGGACGGGTAACTATGGCTACACCTTC
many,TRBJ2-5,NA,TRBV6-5,CASSYAAGWGETQYF,TGTGCCAGCAGTTATGCGGCAGGGTGGGGAGAGACCCAGTACTTC
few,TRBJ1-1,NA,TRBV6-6,CASSLPGGIAEAFF,TGTGCCAGCAGTCTTCCGGGCGGGATAGCTGAAGCTTTCTTT
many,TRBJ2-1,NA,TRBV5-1,CASSLDSGTKPLSSYNEQFF,TGCGCCAGCAGCTTAGATAGCGGTACCAAACCTTTAAGCTCCTACAATGAGCAGTTCTTC